This TCR beta chain stems from a study of blood T cell repertoires in COVID-19 (TCRdb year 2020). Some background on the complete study: Samples covering the acute and convalescent phases of COVID-19 were provided by collaborators in the United States, Italy and Spain. The prospective study material was composed of cDNA or gDNA derived from T cells, B-cell-depleted T cells, or PBMCs. The dataset comprised deeply sampled blood TCRbeta repertoires from subjects exposed to, actively infected with, or recovered from COVID-19. The repertoires were released in a freely available public database intended as a resource for research on the immune response to SARS-CoV-2. Samples were obtained from the ongoing ImmuneRACE study (first 160 participants) and from 1,000 to 1,500 subjects provided by 6 global collaborators. Sample metadata almost always included a de-identified subject ID, COVID-19 status, age in years and sex. Where HLA class I and class II types were available, the types were taken from metadata supplied by the sample provider, not from assay-based typing.

Study-wide findings and limitations: The quantity of clinical and demographic metadata differed by source and by participant and was supplied without curation.

This clone was observed a few times. The antigen it binds to is not known. No base qualities exist here, and no much larger clone lies one base off it. At one collaborating source in Seattle, patients were enrolled during active infection and were followed longitudinally through the course of disease. Collaborating institutions collected whole blood in K2EDTA tubes following their own protocols. For TCRbeta analysis, collaborators shipped samples as frozen whole blood, isolated PBMCs, or DNA extracted from either of those sample types. The immunoSEQ Assay, a bias-controlled multiplex PCR, was used to amplify TCRbeta CDR3 regions from genomic DNA. The paper's processing steps were these. Within the assay, amplification of reference gene primers was used to estimate how many nucleated cells each sample contained. To quantify the absolute abundance of each unique TCRbeta CDR3 rearrangement, sequence reads were collapsed and filtered. For each sample, productive Simpson clonality was calculated by taking the square root of Simpson's diversity index across productive rearrangements. TCRdb retrieved this table from immuneACCESS and kept in-frame rearrangements only. Not all clones are present; in checked studies, unresolved V genes account for under half, and no reason is known for the remainder. That table supplies the V and J calls and clone size; D and trimming were determined from the DNA. The sample table lists some 220,000 clones, 75% to 90% of them with a count of one. 5.2% of the sample comes from the top ten.

Source material: peripheral blood. The receptor was isolated from a woman in her 70s with COVID-19, enrolled during active disease.

The bases are TGTGCCATCAGTGAGGGGACTAGCAAGGGTCTGGGGAATGAGCAGTTCTTC. The encoded protein is CAISEGTSKGLGNEQFF. The chain joins TRBV10-3 to TRBJ2-1; the central 9 bases match TRBD2. After removal of 2 bases from V and 7 bases from J, the junction retains 12 bases not matched to a gene. Looking up the germline V gene yields CDR1 ENHRY and CDR2 SYGVKD. Including cysteine and phenylalanine, the CDR3 has 17 amino acids. Kept here is only the CDR3 DNA, which spans 51 bases and is read in frame from base 1.